Each of the 5 T cell receptor beta chains below was sequenced from the same sample in a study of cytomegalovirus exposure and HLA in healthy donors. Measured with immunoSEQ multiplex PCR; TCRdb has only the in-frame clones, and not every one. The profile shows under 200,000 clones, roughly 80% of them singletons. The sample consisted of PBMCs. These receptors all come from a man between 18 and 29 years old in good health and CMV-seropositive.

The chain couples TRBV18 to TRBJ2-7; TRBD1 matches 9 bases. The germline gives CDR1 KGHSH, CDR2 LQKENI. This CDR3 contains 15 residues. The J segment lost 1 base and the V segment lost 6 bases, leaving 7 bases of the junction unmatched. The CDR3 protein is CASSLGTGNSYEQYF. As DNA, the CDR3 is TGTGCCAGCTCCCTCGGGACAGGGAATTCCTACGAGCAGTACTTC.

The rearrangement joins TRBV6-1 to TRBJ2-7; 10 nucleotides match TRBD2. The germline V gene encodes CDR1 MNHNS and CDR2 SASEGT. The CDR3 extends over 14 amino acids. V lost 4 bases to trimming and J lost 3 bases; unmatched junction nucleotides: 3. The CDR3 DNA reads TGTGCCAGCAGTGTGGCTAGCGGGAGCTACGAGCAGTACTTC. This codes for CASSVASGSYEQYF.

The chain carries TRBV4-1 and TRBJ2-3, with 11 bases identical to TRBD2. With V trimmed by 0 bases and J by 5 bases, 7 bases remained unmatched. This CDR3 is built from 17 residues. Germline assignment: CDR1 MGHRA and CDR2 YSYEKL. This chain's CDR3 is CASSQEELAGVGDTQYF. In DNA, the CDR3 is TGCGCCAGCAGCCAAGAGGAACTAGCGGGAGTGGGAGATACGCAGTATTTT.

This clone was seen a single time. The chain is built from TRBV9 and TRBJ2-7; a weak D match, TRBD2 (5 bases). The germline V and J ends were trimmed by 2 bases and 5 bases, with 14 bases remaining between them. CDR3 length equals 14 residues. CDR1 is SGDLS and CDR2 is YYNGEE in the germline V gene. The CDR3 here is CASSVSATRDEQYF. The CDR3 DNA reads as TGTGCCAGCAGCGTCTCCGCTACTAGAGACGAGCAGTACTTC.

CDR3 sequence (DNA): TGTGCCAGCAGTGAAGCTAAAGGGGCGGGGGGGACCCAGCATTTT. The encoded protein is CASSEAKGAGGTQHF. This chain joins TRBV2 and TRBJ1-5; D is perhaps TRBD1 (5 bases). This CDR3 spans 15 amino acids. Germline V gives CDR1 SNHLY, CDR2 FYNNEI. Trimming took off 0 bases at V and 11 bases at J, with 17 bases between the two ends.